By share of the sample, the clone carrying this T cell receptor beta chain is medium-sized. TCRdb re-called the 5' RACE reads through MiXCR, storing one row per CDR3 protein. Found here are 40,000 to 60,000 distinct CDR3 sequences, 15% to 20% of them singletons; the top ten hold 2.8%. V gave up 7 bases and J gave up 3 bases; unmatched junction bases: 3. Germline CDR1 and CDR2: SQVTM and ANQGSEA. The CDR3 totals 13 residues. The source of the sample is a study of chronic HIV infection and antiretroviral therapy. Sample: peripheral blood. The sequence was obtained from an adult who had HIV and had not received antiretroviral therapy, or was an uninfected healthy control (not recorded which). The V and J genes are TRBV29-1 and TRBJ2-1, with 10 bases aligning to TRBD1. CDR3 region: CSARTGGYNEQFF. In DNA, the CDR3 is TGCAGCGCCAGGACAGGGGGCTACAATGAGCAGTTCTTC.